The next 21 T cell receptor beta chains were all read from a single sample in a study of T cells in localized non-small cell lung cancer. Sequencing used immunoSEQ multiplex PCR; TCRdb keeps in-frame clones, though not all of them. The data contain approximately 81,000 clones, 88% of them singletons. The source was peripheral blood, collected before any cancer treatment. The receptors shown here come from a woman aged 40-69 years with stage I squamous cell lung carcinoma.

This sequence joins TRBV6-5 and TRBJ1-1; unclear D gene. V dropped 2 bases and J dropped 1 base, with 8 bases sitting between them. CDR3 length: 14 amino acids. CDR1 and CDR2 from the germline V gene are MNHEY and SVGAGI. DNA for the CDR3: TGTGCCAGCAGTTACCAACCAGCGAACACTGAAGCTTTCTTT. It is translated as CASSYQPANTEAFF.

The chain uses TRBV9 and TRBJ2-7, with TRBD2 as a possible D gene (5 bases). CDR1 SGDLS and CDR2 YYNGEE come from the germline V gene. Trimming pared 4 bases from V and 0 bases from J, leaving 11 bases between. This CDR3 spans 14 amino acids. The CDR3 DNA is TGTGCCAGCAGCCTCGACGGGGTCTCCTACGAGCAGTACTTC. Amino acids: CASSLDGVSYEQYF.

CDR3 region: CASSLAADTQYF. The CDR3 nucleotides are TGTGCCAGCAGCCTCGCCGCAGATACGCAGTATTTT. This sequence joins TRBV11-3 and TRBJ2-3; D unresolved. CDR3 length: 12 amino acids. CDR1 and CDR2 from the germline V gene are SGHNT and YENEEA. V shed 5 bases and J shed 4 bases, with 7 bases lying between them.

The genes are TRBV6-6 and TRBJ2-7, with 8 positions matching TRBD1. CDR3 length: 15 amino acids. Germline CDR1 is MNHNY and CDR2 is SVGAGI (reference sequence). J was trimmed by 3 bases and V by 0 bases; bases with no gene match: 4. The CDR3 DNA sequence: TGTGCCAGCAGTTACTCGATGGACAGGGACTACGAGCAGTACTTC. This sequence encodes CASSYSMDRDYEQYF.

The chain links TRBV7-8 to TRBJ1-2; perhaps TRBD1 as D (6 bases). The CDR3 contains 16 residues. Germline V gene lookup returns CDR1 SGHVS and CDR2 FQNEAQ. Deletions cut 4 bases from V and 5 bases from J, with 20 bases between. CDR3 bases: TGTGCCAGCAGCTGGGTCACCGGGACACCCGAATATGGCTACACCTTC. It yields the protein CASSWVTGTPEYGYTF.

The chain couples TRBV2 to TRBJ1-1, with 11 bases fitting TRBD1. Germline V lookup: CDR1 SNHLY, CDR2 FYNNEI. The CDR3 loop spans 15 amino acids. With V trimmed by 6 bases and J by 5 bases, 8 bases remained unmatched. CDR3 DNA: TGTGCCAGCAGCCGTCTGGGACAGGGGGGGACTGAAGCTTTCTTT. It codes for CASSRLGQGGTEAFF.

This sequence joins TRBV5-1 and TRBJ1-5; D gene uncertain. The CDR3 is made up of 16 amino acids. V was pared by 4 bases and J by 7 bases, with 21 bases between. In germline, CDR1 is SGHRS, CDR2 YFSETQ. CDR3 sequence reads: CASSPGEGGSTQPQHF. In DNA form, the CDR3 reads TGCGCCAGCAGCCCCGGGGAGGGAGGGTCTACCCAGCCCCAGCATTTT.

This chain uses TRBV7-9 with TRBJ1-3; D ambiguous. Trimming removed 0 bases from V and 1 base from J, with 7 bases in between. The CDR3 sequence is 15 residues long. Germline CDR1 SEHNR, CDR2 FQNEAQ (reference sequence). The CDR3 here is CASSLAGSSGNTIYF. The CDR3 DNA reads as TGTGCCAGCAGCTTAGCGGGGTCATCTGGAAACACCATATATTTT.

In DNA form, the CDR3 reads TGTGCCAGCTCAGGACAGGCCTATGGCTACACCTTC. It encodes CASSGQAYGYTF. This rearrangement joins TRBV18 to TRBJ1-2; 7 nucleotides align to TRBD1. Germline values: CDR1 KGHSH, CDR2 LQKENI. The CDR3 is 12 residues long. Trimming cost V 5 bases and J 4 bases; bases outside gene matches: 1.

The genes are TRBV30 and TRBJ2-7; 8 bases map to TRBD1. This CDR3 spans 13 amino acids. Looked up from germline, CDR1 is GTSNPN and CDR2 is SVGIG (reference sequence). J was trimmed by 6 bases and V by 2 bases; bases with no gene match: 6. The CDR3 DNA sequence: TGTGCCTGGAGTAAACAGGGGGTTAGCGAGCAGTACTTC. Protein: CAWSKQGVSEQYF.

The chain is built from TRBV6-5 and TRBJ2-3; 7 bases agree with TRBD2. The germline gives CDR1 MNHEY, CDR2 SVGAGI. The CDR3 length is 14 residues. V lost 2 bases to trimming and J lost 5 bases; unmatched junction nucleotides: 4. The DNA of the CDR3 is TGTGCCAGCAGTTACATGGGGGAGGGAGATACGCAGTATTTT. Protein sequence: CASSYMGEGDTQYF.

This chain uses TRBV19 with TRBJ1-2; TRBD1 aligns across 8 bases. The germline V gene encodes CDR1 LNHDA and CDR2 SQIVND (reference sequence). This CDR3 contains 13 residues. V was pared by 5 bases and J by 7 bases, with 6 bases of the junction left unmatched. The CDR3 reads CASSLDRVSGYTF. DNA of the CDR3: TGTGCCAGTAGTCTGGACAGGGTGAGTGGCTACACCTTC.

CDR3 loop: CASSPRGLGANVLTF. The CDR3 bases are TGTGCCAGCAGCCCCCGGGGGCTTGGGGCCAACGTCCTGACTTTC. The rearrangement uses TRBV14 and TRBJ2-6; D tentatively reads TRBD1 or TRBD2 (6 bases each). Germline V gives CDR1 SGHDN, CDR2 FVKESK. The CDR3 consists of 15 residues. The ends were cut back, 4 bases at V and 3 bases at J, with 10 bases in the middle.

The chain's CDR3 is CASKTAGYNEQFF. The CDR3, as DNA: TGTGCCAGCAAGACAGCGGGGTACAATGAGCAGTTCTTC. The gene calls are TRBV7-9 and TRBJ2-1, with 7 bases fitting TRBD2. CDR1 and CDR2 from the germline V gene are SEHNR and FQNEAQ (reference sequence). The ends lost 7 bases at V and 4 bases at J; junction bases unmatched: 4. The CDR3 is 13 residues long.

This chain joins TRBV11-2 and TRBJ2-7; TRBD1 is a possible D gene (5 bases). Germline V CDR1 and CDR2: SGHAT, FQNNGV. CDR3 length: 14 residues. Trimming stripped 3 bases from V and 3 bases from J, with 12 bases between. The CDR3, as DNA: TGTGCCAGCAGCTTCCTCAGGGCAGGCTACGAGCAGTACTTC. This gives the protein CASSFLRAGYEQYF. The whole variable domain, remainder taken from reference TRBV11-2 and TRBJ2-7, is EAGVAQSPRYKIIEKRQSVAFWCNPISGHATLYWYQQILGQGPKLLIQFQNNGVVDDSQLPKDRFSAERLKGVDSTLKIQPAKLEDSAVYLCASSFLRAGYEQYFGPGTRLTVT.

The rearrangement links TRBV6-5 to TRBJ2-7; D is uncertain. V lost 2 bases, J lost 2 bases, and 13 bases lay in between. Germline-derived CDR1 and CDR2 are MNHEY and SVGAGI. The CDR3 loop spans 15 amino acids. In DNA form, the CDR3 reads TGTGCCAGCAGTTACACCACCGGCCTAACCTACGAGCAGTACTTC. Translation gives CASSYTTGLTYEQYF.

A word on this clone: The junction departs from the called germline gene at one end, perhaps through a read error. The genes are TRBV2 and TRBJ2-7, with a possible D match to TRBD2 (5 bases). CDR3 length equals 15 residues. Per the germline V gene, CDR1 is SNHLY and CDR2 is FYNNEI. The CDR3 nucleotides are TGTGCCAGCAGGGAAGCCGGACTGGCTCGCTCCGAGCAGTACTTC. It translates to CASREAGLARSEQYF.

The rearrangement uses TRBV20-1 and TRBJ2-7; weak D call: TRBD1 (5 bases). CDR1 is DFQATT and CDR2 is SNEGSKA in the germline V gene (reference sequence). The CDR3 consists of 11 residues. V was clipped by 7 bases and J by 2 bases, with 9 bases between them. CDR3 in DNA: TGCAGTGGATTGACAGCCTACGAGCAGTACTTC. It yields the protein CSGLTAYEQYF.

This clone was seen only once. CDR3 nucleotide sequence: TGTGCCATCAGTGAGAAGGGACCCTCTTACGAGCAGTACTTC. It codes for CAISEKGPSYEQYF. This chain links TRBV10-3 with TRBJ2-7, with D perhaps matching TRBD1 or TRBD2 (5 bases each). The germline CDR1 and CDR2 sequences are ENHRY and SYGVKD. CDR3 length equals 14 residues. V was shortened by 2 bases and J by 4 bases, with 12 bases between the two germline ends.

The chain carries TRBV6-5 and TRBJ1-1; 7 nucleotides match TRBD1. CDR1 and CDR2 (germline): MNHEY, SVGAGI. The ends lost 6 bases at V and 3 bases at J; junction bases unmatched: 7. The CDR3 loop spans 14 amino acids. The CDR3 bases are TGTGCCAGCAGGGAGGGACAGTCGTACACTGAAGCTTTCTTT. Protein product: CASREGQSYTEAFF.

Remarks on this clone: This sample includes further DNA sequences coding for the same CDR3. The V call is TRBV5-1, the J call TRBJ2-7; 8 bases are a match to TRBD2. J gave up 7 bases and V 3 bases, and 6 bases lay outside the gene matches. The CDR3 length is 13 residues. Germline V gene sequence: CDR1 SGHRS, CDR2 YFSETQ. The CDR3 DNA follows: TGCGCCAGCAGCTCTCTGACTAGCGAGGAGCAGTACTTC. This gives the protein CASSSLTSEEQYF.